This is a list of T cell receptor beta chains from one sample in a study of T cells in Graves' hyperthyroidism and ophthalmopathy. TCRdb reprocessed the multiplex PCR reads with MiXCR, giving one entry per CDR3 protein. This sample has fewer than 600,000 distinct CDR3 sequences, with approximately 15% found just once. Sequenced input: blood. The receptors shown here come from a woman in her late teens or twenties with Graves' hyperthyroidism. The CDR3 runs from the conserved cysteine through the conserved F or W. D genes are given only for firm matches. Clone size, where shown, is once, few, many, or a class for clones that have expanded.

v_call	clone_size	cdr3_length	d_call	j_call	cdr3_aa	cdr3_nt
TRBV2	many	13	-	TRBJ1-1	CARSPGAGTEAFF	TGTGCACGTAGTCCGGGGGCGGGCACTGAAGCTTTCTTT
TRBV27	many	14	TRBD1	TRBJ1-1	CASSQSTGATEAFF	TGTGCCAGCAGTCAGTCGACAGGGGCCACTGAAGCTTTCTTT
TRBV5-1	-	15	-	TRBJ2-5	CASSARTQGMETQYF	TGCGCCAGCAGCGCGCGAACACAGGGAATGGAGACCCAGTACTTC
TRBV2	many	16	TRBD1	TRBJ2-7	CASSEARTGESYEQYF	TGTGCCAGCAGTGAAGCCCGGACAGGGGAATCCTACGAGCAGTACTTC
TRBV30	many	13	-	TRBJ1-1	CAWIDRGNPEAFF	TGTGCCTGGATCGATCGGGGGAACCCTGAAGCTTTCTTT
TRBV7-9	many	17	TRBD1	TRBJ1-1	CASNQGARFDDNTEAFF	TGTGCCAGCAACCAGGGGGCGCGTTTTGATGATAACACTGAAGCTTTCTTT
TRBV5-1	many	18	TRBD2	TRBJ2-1	CASSLGQWSGGRNNEQFF	TGCGCCAGCAGCTTGGGACAGTGGAGCGGGGGAAGGAACAATGAGCAGTTCTTC
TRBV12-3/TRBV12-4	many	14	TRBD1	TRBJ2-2	CASSSDRAIGELFF	TGTGCCAGCAGCTCGGACAGGGCGATCGGGGAGCTGTTTTTT
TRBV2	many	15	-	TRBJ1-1	CASPEQGSPNTEAFF	TGTGCCAGCCCGGAGCAGGGATCACCGAACACTGAAGCTTTCTTT
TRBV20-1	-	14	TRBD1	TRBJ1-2	CSAFPQGVSYGYTF	TGCAGTGCCTTTCCGCAGGGGGTGAGCTATGGCTACACCTTC
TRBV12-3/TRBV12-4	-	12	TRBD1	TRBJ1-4	CASKQGNEKLFF	TGTGCCAGCAAACAGGGGAATGAAAAACTGTTTTTT
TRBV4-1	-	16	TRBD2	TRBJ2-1	CASSPIGSSGRNEQFF	TGCGCCAGCAGCCCCATAGGGTCTAGCGGGAGAAATGAGCAGTTCTTC
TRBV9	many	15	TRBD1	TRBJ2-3	CASSDYRGFTDTQYF	TGTGCCAGCAGCGACTACAGGGGTTTTACAGATACGCAGTATTTT
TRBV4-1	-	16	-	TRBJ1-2	CASSQVGGPSNYGYTF	TGCGCCAGCAGCCAAGTGGGGGGGCCTTCTAACTATGGCTACACCTTC
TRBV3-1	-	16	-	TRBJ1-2	CASSQTGRNLPYGYTF	TGTGCCAGCAGCCAGACGGGGCGGAATTTACCCTATGGCTACACCTTC
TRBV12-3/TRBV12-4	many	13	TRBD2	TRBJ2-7	CASNPSGANEQYF	TGTGCCAGCAATCCCAGCGGGGCGAACGAGCAGTACTTC
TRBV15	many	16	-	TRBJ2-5	CATSRVARGSGETQYF	TGTGCCACCAGCAGAGTGGCCAGGGGTTCTGGAGAGACCCAGTACTTC